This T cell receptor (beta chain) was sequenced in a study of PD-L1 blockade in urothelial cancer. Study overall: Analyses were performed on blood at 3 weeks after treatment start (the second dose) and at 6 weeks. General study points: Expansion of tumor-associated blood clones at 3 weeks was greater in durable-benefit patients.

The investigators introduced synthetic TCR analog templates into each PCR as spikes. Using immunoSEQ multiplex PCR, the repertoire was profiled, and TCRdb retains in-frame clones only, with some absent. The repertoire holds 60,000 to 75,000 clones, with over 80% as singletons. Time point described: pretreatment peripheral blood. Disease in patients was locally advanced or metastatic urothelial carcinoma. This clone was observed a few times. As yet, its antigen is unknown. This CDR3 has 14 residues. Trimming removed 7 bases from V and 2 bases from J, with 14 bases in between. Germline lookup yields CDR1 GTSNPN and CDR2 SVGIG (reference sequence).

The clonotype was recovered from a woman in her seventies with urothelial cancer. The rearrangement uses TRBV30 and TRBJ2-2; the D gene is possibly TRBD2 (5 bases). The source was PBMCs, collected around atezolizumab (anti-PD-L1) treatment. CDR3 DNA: TGTGCCTTTCCCTCGGACTCAAACACCGGGGAGCTGTTTTTT. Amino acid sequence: CAFPSDSNTGELFF.